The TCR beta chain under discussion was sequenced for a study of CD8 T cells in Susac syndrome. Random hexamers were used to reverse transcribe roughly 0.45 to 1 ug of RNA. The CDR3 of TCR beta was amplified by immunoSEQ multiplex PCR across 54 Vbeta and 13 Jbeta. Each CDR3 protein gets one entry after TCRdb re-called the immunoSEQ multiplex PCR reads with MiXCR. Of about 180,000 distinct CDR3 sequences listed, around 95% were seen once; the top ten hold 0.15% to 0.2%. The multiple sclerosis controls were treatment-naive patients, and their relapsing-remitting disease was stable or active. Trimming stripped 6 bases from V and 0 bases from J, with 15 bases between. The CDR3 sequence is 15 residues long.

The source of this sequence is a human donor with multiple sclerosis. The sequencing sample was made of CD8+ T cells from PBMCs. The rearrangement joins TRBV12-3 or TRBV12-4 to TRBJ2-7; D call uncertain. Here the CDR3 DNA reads TGTGCCAGCAGCCATGTTCAGGAGAGCTCCTACGAGCAGTACTTC. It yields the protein CASSHVQESSYEQYF.